This is a list of T cell receptor beta chains from one sample in a study of CD8+ T cells in alopecia areata. Sequenced by immunoSEQ multiplex PCR; TCRdb stores in-frame clones only, minus some. The profile shows around 100,000 clones, approximately 60% of them singletons. The material sequenced was CD4+ T cells sorted from blood. Receptors were obtained from a human donor in good health. Each CDR3 is given with its conserved first and last residue. D genes are given only for firm matches. Clone sizes are given selectively: once, few, many, or a class where the clone is expanded.

few	NA	TRBV7-9	TRBJ2-5	TGTGCCAGCAGCTTGGCTGGGAGCGAAGAGACCCAGTACTTC	CASSLAGSEETQYF
NA	NA	TRBV29-1	TRBJ1-2	TGCAGCGTTGAAGGGATAGGTCAGGGGCACTATGGCTACACCTTC	CSVEGIGQGHYGYTF
few	TRBD1	TRBV27	TRBJ1-2	TGTGCCAGAGTTGTAGGACAGGGGCTTGTTGGCTATGGCTACACCTTC	CARVVGQGLVGYGYTF
NA	TRBD1	TRBV29-1	TRBJ2-5	TGCAGCGTTGCGGAACCGGGACAGGGGCAAGAGACCCAGTACTTC	CSVAEPGQGQETQYF
NA	TRBD1	TRBV11-2	TRBJ2-1	TGTGCCAGCAAGACAGGGTTTTACAATGAGCAGTTCTTC	CASKTGFYNEQFF
NA	NA	TRBV27	TRBJ1-2	TGTGCCAGCAGTGCCGGGCCCCGGCAATTTGGCCTTAACTATGGCTACACCTTC	CASSAGPRQFGLNYGYTF
NA	TRBD1	TRBV7-8	TRBJ1-1	TGTGCCAGCAGCTTAAGGGGACAGATGAACACTGAAGCTTTCTTT	CASSLRGQMNTEAFF
once	NA	TRBV28	TRBJ2-5	TGTGCCAGCAGTTTATATAGCATCGAGACCCAGTACTTC	CASSLYSIETQYF
NA	NA	TRBV5-1	TRBJ2-1	TGCGCCAGCAGCTTGGCCAGGGGTTGGGGCCCCTACAATGAGCAGTTCTTC	CASSLARGWGPYNEQFF
NA	NA	TRBV6-5	TRBJ1-2	TGTGCCAGCAGAACTACAGGGTTGGCGAACTATGGCTACACCTTC	CASRTTGLANYGYTF
NA	NA	TRBV27	TRBJ2-5	TGTGCCAGCAGTTTTAGTCCCCTAGAGACCCAGTACTTC	CASSFSPLETQYF
NA	TRBD1	TRBV7-2	TRBJ2-3	TGTGCCAGCAGCCACCGACAGGGTACAGATACGCAGTATTTT	CASSHRQGTDTQYF
NA	NA	TRBV29-1	TRBJ1-2	TGCAGCGTTGATCCAGGGTATGGCTACACCTTC	CSVDPGYGYTF
NA	NA	TRBV29-1	TRBJ2-6	TGCAGCGTTGACCTCAGCTCTGGGGCCAACGTCCTGACTTTC	CSVDLSSGANVLTF
NA	TRBD2	TRBV25-1	TRBJ2-3	TGTGCCAGTTTAGCGGGGGGAAGGGATACGCAGTATTTT	CASLAGGRDTQYF
NA	NA	TRBV23-1	TRBJ1-5	TGCGCCAGCAGTCCCTACGGTGGCGGGGATGGCAATCAGCCCCAGCATTTT	CASSPYGGGDGNQPQHF
NA	NA	TRBV5-1	TRBJ2-3	TGCGCCAGCAGCCGGACAGCGGCGGGGAGCACAGATACGCAGTATTTT	CASSRTAAGSTDTQYF
NA	NA	TRBV2	TRBJ2-5	TGTGCCAGCAGTGGGGTCTGGCTCCAAGAGACCCAGTACTTC	CASSGVWLQETQYF
once	TRBD1	TRBV7-9	TRBJ2-7	TGTGCCAGCAGCCCTCGGGACAGTGTTACCTACGAGCAGTACTTC	CASSPRDSVTYEQYF
once	NA	TRBV21-1	TRBJ2-5	TGTGCCAGCAAGGAAGGGTCGACGAGGACCCAGTACTTC	CASKEGSTRTQYF
few	TRBD2	TRBV7-9	TRBJ2-5	TGTGCCAGCAGTCCCGGGAGCGGGGGCGGAGTGGCCCAGTACTTC	CASSPGSGGGVAQYF
few	TRBD1	TRBV5-6	TRBJ2-3	TGTGCCAGCAGCTTGGACAGGGGGCAGGACACAGATACGCAGTATTTT	CASSLDRGQDTDTQYF
NA	NA	TRBV15	TRBJ2-6	TGTGCCACCAGCAGAAGTCCGGGCCTCTCTGGGGCCAACGTCCTGACTTTC	CATSRSPGLSGANVLTF
NA	NA	TRBV15	TRBJ1-2	TGTGCCACCAGCAGAGTCGGATTTGGTAACTATGGCTACACCTTC	CATSRVGFGNYGYTF
NA	NA	TRBV30	TRBJ1-4	TGTGCCTGGAGTGTGGCGAGGGAAAAACTGTTTTTT	CAWSVAREKLFF
NA	NA	TRBV30	TRBJ2-6	TGTGCCTGGAGTGTATCCTCAGGGAGCACTGGGGCCAACGTCCTGACTTTC	CAWSVSSGSTGANVLTF
NA	NA	TRBV30	TRBJ2-2	TGTGCCTGGAGAAACCATAACACCGGGGAGCTGTTTTTT	CAWRNHNTGELFF
NA	NA	TRBV4-2	TRBJ1-2	TGTGCCAGCAGCCAAGTCCAGGAAGACTATGGCTACACCTTC	CASSQVQEDYGYTF
once	NA	TRBV4-1	TRBJ1-5	TGCGCCAGCAGCCAAGAGCCAGCGGATCAGCCCCAGCATTTT	CASSQEPADQPQHF
NA	NA	TRBV25-1	TRBJ1-3	TGTGCCAGCAGTGCCCCTTCTGGAAACACCATATATTTT	CASSAPSGNTIYF
NA	NA	TRBV30	TRBJ1-2	TGTGCAGTTACAGGGACCCATGGCTACACCTTC	CAVTGTHGYTF
NA	TRBD2	TRBV28	TRBJ2-2	TGTGCCAGCAGTACACACCAGCGGGGGTCCCTGTTTTTT	CASSTHQRGSLFF
many	NA	TRBV10-3	TRBJ2-4	TGTGCCATCAGTGATGGTATGGTGGGAGCCAAAAACATTCAGTACTTC	CAISDGMVGAKNIQYF
NA	NA	TRBV30	TRBJ1-1	TGTGCCTGGAGTGTACGGGGGCAGGTGAACACTGAAGCTTTCTTT	CAWSVRGQVNTEAFF
NA	TRBD2	TRBV25-1	TRBJ2-7	TGTGCCAGCAGTGAATCATTAAAAAGGGGAGGGAACTCCTACGAGCAGTACTTC	CASSESLKRGGNSYEQYF
few	NA	TRBV18	TRBJ2-5	TGTGCCAGCTCACTGAGCGGCGGTATGCAAGAGACCCAGTACTTC	CASSLSGGMQETQYF
NA	NA	TRBV7-2	TRBJ1-3	TGTGCCAGCAGCTTAGGCCCGGGAGGGGCAGCTGGAAACACCATATATTTT	CASSLGPGGAAGNTIYF
NA	NA	TRBV7-9	TRBJ1-6	TGTGCCAGCAGCTTATACGGGAAAGGAGATAATTCACCCCTCCACTTT	CASSLYGKGDNSPLHF
few	NA	TRBV5-5	TRBJ1-1	TGTGCCAGCAGCCGCACCCGGGGGGCGGGCACTGAAGCTTTCTTT	CASSRTRGAGTEAFF
NA	NA	TRBV27	TRBJ2-3	TGTGCCAGCAGTTTAAACGGCGGAGTGGGCCCAGATACGCAGTATTTT	CASSLNGGVGPDTQYF
NA	NA	TRBV29-1	TRBJ2-5	TGCAGCGTTGGGCCCAGGACCCAAGAGACCCAGTACTTC	CSVGPRTQETQYF
few	NA	TRBV4-2	TRBJ1-2	TGTGCCAGCAGCCACCAAAACGCGCTAGCCAACTATGGCTACACCTTC	CASSHQNALANYGYTF
few	NA	TRBV29-1	TRBJ2-4	TGCAGCGTCGAACGGCAAAACAACATTCAGTACTTC	CSVERQNNIQYF
NA	NA	TRBV6-6	TRBJ1-5	TGTGCCAGCAACAATCAGCCCCAGCATTTT	CASNNQPQHF
NA	NA	TRBV29-1	TRBJ1-5	TGCAGCGTTACATACAGTAGCAATCAGCCCCAGCATTTT	CSVTYSSNQPQHF
NA	TRBD1	TRBV29-1	TRBJ1-1	TGCAGCGTTGAGTCATTGGTGGACAGGGCGGCTGAAGCTTTCTTT	CSVESLVDRAAEAFF
NA	NA	TRBV18	TRBJ1-1	TGTGCCAGCTCATCCGGACAGAACACTGAAGCTTTCTTT	CASSSGQNTEAFF
NA	NA	TRBV7-2	TRBJ1-3	TGTGCCAGCAGCCCCTCCGGGGGCAGGGTTGGGACCACCATATATTTT	CASSPSGGRVGTTIYF
NA	NA	TRBV5-1	TRBJ2-3	TGCGCCAGCAGGCCGGGGGGCCGCACAGATACGCAGTATTTT	CASRPGGRTDTQYF
NA	NA	TRBV19	TRBJ2-3	TGTGCCAGTAGCGTTGGAGGCGGGGAAGCAGATACGCAGTATTTT	CASSVGGGEADTQYF